The rows below give T cell receptor beta chains drawn from one sample of a study of blood T cell repertoires in COVID-19. TCRdb keeps only in-frame clones here, not all; method: immunoSEQ multiplex PCR. Among roughly 100,000 clones, about nine tenths were seen once, and the ten largest hold about 5.2%. Sequenced input: peripheral blood. These receptor sequences come from a man between 50 and 59 years old with acute or convalescent COVID-19. Both conserved end residues are part of each CDR3. Fields, in order: CDR3 DNA, CDR3 protein, clone size, V gene, D gene, J gene, CDR3 length. D genes are given only for firm matches. A clone size is listed for some rows: how often the clone was seen (once, few, many), or a class if it is expanded.

TGTGCCAGCAGTGAAAGGGGCCTTTACACCGGGGAGCTGTTTTTT	CASSERGLYTGELFF	-	TRBV2	-	TRBJ2-2	15
TGTGCCAGCAGTTTCCGTCGGGGTGCGATGAACACTGAAGCTTTCTTT	CASSFRRGAMNTEAFF	-	TRBV6-5	-	TRBJ1-1	16
TGTGCCAGCAGCCTCTCCGGGTATAGCAATCAGCCCCAGCATTTT	CASSLSGYSNQPQHF	-	TRBV9	-	TRBJ1-5	15
TGTGCCAGCAGTGAACTGAGTCGTGACACCGGGGAGCTGTTTTTT	CASSELSRDTGELFF	-	TRBV25-1	-	TRBJ2-2	15
TGTGCCAGCAGCTTGAATGGACATCAGAGTAAGGATCAGCCCCAGCATTTT	CASSLNGHQSKDQPQHF	-	TRBV5-4	-	TRBJ1-5	17
TGCAGCGTTGGCGAGGCAGGGGTAAGGGAAAAACTGTTTTTT	CSVGEAGVREKLFF	-	TRBV29-1	-	TRBJ1-4	14
TGTGCCAGCAGTGAATCGACAGGGGGCGCTGGCTACACCTTC	CASSESTGGAGYTF	-	TRBV2	TRBD1	TRBJ1-2	14
TGCGCCAGCAGCTGGGACAGTTACACCGGGGAGCTGTTTTTT	CASSWDSYTGELFF	-	TRBV5-1	TRBD1	TRBJ2-2	14
TGTGCCAGCAGTCGGGGGAGGGACAGGAATGAAAAACTGTTTTTT	CASSRGRDRNEKLFF	few	TRBV6-4	TRBD1	TRBJ1-4	15
TGTGCCAGTAGTATTTCTAGTGTCACGTCCGGGGAGCTGTTTTTT	CASSISSVTSGELFF	-	TRBV19	-	TRBJ2-2	15
TGTGCCACCAGTGATGCAGGGTCGTACCAAGAGACCCAGTACTTC	CATSDAGSYQETQYF	-	TRBV24-1	-	TRBJ2-5	15
TGTGCCAGCAGCCAAGAGAGGGTTAGCGGGAGGGTCAGGAATGAGCAGTTCTTC	CASSQERVSGRVRNEQFF	-	TRBV3-1/TRBV3-2	TRBD2	TRBJ2-1	18
TGTGCCAGCAGTCCAGCGACAGGGGGCATAAATTCACCCCTCCACTTT	CASSPATGGINSPLHF	-	TRBV6-6	TRBD1	TRBJ1-6	16
TGCGCCAGCAGCTTACAGGTAATAGCGGGACGCGAGCAGTACTTC	CASSLQVIAGREQYF	-	TRBV5-1	TRBD2	TRBJ2-7	15
TGCAGCGGCGGACAGGGGGCACTAGGTGAGCAGTTCTTC	CSGGQGALGEQFF	-	TRBV29-1	TRBD1	TRBJ2-1	13
TGTGCCAGCTTACCACAGGGGGCGGGCAATCAGCCCCAGCATTTT	CASLPQGAGNQPQHF	-	TRBV6-6	TRBD1	TRBJ1-5	15
TGCGCCAGCAGCCAAGGCGTAGGACATCACTCCACAGATACGCAGTATTTT	CASSQGVGHHSTDTQYF	-	TRBV4-3	-	TRBJ2-3	17
TGTGCCAGCTCACCCATGGGGGAGGGGCACTACGAGCAGTACTTC	CASSPMGEGHYEQYF	-	TRBV18	TRBD2	TRBJ2-7	15
TGTGCCAGTAGTAGAGGACAGACCACAATGAACACTGAAGCTTTCTTT	CASSRGQTTMNTEAFF	-	TRBV19	-	TRBJ1-1	16
TGTGCCAGCAGCGTAGGCGGTGGAGGGAGGCACGAGCAGTACTTC	CASSVGGGGRHEQYF	-	TRBV9	-	TRBJ2-7	15
TGCAGCGGCGGCCATAAGGAGACCCAGTACTTC	CSGGHKETQYF	-	TRBV29-1	-	TRBJ2-5	11
TGTGCCTGGAGTGGGACAGACAGGGGAAACTATGGCTACACCTTC	CAWSGTDRGNYGYTF	-	TRBV30	TRBD1	TRBJ1-2	15
TGCGCCAGCACCCCAAGCGGAACCGCCGGGTTTGGCTACACCTTC	CASTPSGTAGFGYTF	-	TRBV4-1	-	TRBJ1-2	15
TGTGCCAGCTTTTCAACATTTTACAATGAGCAGTTCTTC	CASFSTFYNEQFF	once	TRBV18	-	TRBJ2-1	13
TGTGCCAGTACCCGCGGGAGCTCCTACAATGAGCAGTTCTTC	CASTRGSSYNEQFF	-	TRBV19	TRBD2	TRBJ2-1	14
TGTGCCAGCAGTGAAGTAAGGCAGGGAGGAGAGACCCAGTACTTC	CASSEVRQGGETQYF	-	TRBV2	-	TRBJ2-5	15